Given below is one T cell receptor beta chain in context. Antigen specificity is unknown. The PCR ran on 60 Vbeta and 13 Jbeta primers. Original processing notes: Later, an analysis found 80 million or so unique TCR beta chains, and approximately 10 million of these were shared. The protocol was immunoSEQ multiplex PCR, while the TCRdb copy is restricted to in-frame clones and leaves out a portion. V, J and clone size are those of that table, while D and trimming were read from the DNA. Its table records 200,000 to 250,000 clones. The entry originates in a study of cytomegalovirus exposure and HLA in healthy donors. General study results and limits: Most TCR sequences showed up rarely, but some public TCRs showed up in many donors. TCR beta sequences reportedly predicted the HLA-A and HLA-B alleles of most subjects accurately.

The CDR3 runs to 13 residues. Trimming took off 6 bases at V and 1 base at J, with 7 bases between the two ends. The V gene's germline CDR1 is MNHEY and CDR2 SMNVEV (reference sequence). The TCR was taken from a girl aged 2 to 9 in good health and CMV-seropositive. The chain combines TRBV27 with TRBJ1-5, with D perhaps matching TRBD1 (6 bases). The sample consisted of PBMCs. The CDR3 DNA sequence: TGTGCCAGCAGCACAGGGAGCAATCAGCCCCAGCATTTT. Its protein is CASSTGSNQPQHF.